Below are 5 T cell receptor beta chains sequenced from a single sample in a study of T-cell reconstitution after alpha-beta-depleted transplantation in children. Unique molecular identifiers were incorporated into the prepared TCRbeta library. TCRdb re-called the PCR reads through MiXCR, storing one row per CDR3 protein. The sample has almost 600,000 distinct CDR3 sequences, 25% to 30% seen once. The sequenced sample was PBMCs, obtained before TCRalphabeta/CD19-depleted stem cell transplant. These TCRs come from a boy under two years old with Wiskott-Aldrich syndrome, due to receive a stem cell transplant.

The CDR3 coding sequence is TGTGCCAGTAAAACAGGGAACTATGGCTACACCTTC. This encodes CASKTGNYGYTF. The chain recombines TRBV19 with TRBJ1-2, with D maybe TRBD1 (6 bases). Germline V gene lookup returns CDR1 LNHDA and CDR2 SQIVND (reference sequence). This CDR3 region has 12 residues. V lost 7 bases, J lost 2 bases, and 8 bases lay in between. Full variable domain (rest looked up from reference TRBV19 and TRBJ1-2): DGGITQSPKYLFRKEGQNVTLSCEQNLNHDAMYWYRQDPGQGLRLIYYSQIVNDFQKGDIAEGYSVSREKKESFPLTVTSAQKNPTAFYLCASKTGNYGYTFGSGTRLTVV.

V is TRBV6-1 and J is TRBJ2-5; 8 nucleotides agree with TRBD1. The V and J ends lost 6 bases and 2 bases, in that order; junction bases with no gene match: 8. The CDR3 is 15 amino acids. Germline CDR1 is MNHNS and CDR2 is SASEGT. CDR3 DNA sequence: TGTGCCAGCAGGTGGACAGGGATGCCACAAGAGACCCAGTACTTC. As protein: CASRWTGMPQETQYF.

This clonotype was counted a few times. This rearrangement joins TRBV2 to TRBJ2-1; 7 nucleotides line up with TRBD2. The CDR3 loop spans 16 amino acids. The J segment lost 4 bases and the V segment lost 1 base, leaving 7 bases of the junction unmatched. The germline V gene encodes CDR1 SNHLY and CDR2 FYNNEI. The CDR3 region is CASSEEVASGYNEQFF. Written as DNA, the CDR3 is TGTGCCAGCAGTGAAGAGGTGGCTAGCGGTTACAATGAGCAGTTCTTC.

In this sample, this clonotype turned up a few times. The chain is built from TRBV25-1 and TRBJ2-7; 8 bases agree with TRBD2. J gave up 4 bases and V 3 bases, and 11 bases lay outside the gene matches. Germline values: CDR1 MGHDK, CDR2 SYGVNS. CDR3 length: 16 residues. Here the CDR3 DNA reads TGTGCCAGCAGTGACCCAAGCGGGAGTGTCTTTTACGAGCAGTACTTC. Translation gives CASSDPSGSVFYEQYF.

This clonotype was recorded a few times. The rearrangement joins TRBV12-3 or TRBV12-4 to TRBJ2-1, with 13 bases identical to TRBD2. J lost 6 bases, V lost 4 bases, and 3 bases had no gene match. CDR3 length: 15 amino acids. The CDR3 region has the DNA TGTGCCAGCAGTTGGGGACTAGCGGGGATCAATGAGCAGTTCTTC. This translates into CASSWGLAGINEQFF.